The sequence of this T cell receptor beta chain was determined in a study of blood T cell repertoires in COVID-19. In the original processing: The assay estimated nucleated cells by amplifying reference gene primers. Only in-frame clones appear in the TCRdb table, and some are missing; sequencing was by immunoSEQ multiplex PCR. D and trimming come from the DNA, and the V and J calls and clone size come from that table. There are about 490,000 clones in the sample; 80% to 90% occur only once, and about 3% lies in the top ten. This CDR3 is built from 13 residues. V was clipped by 7 bases and J by 6 bases, with 18 bases between them. CDR1 is SQVTM and CDR2 is ANQGSEA in the germline V gene. This clone was observed a few times.

The chain uses TRBV29-1 and TRBJ1-2; D unclear. The sequence was collected from a human donor in a cohort sampled during active COVID-19. What was sequenced was peripheral blood. The CDR3 DNA is TGCAGCGCCCTAGTGGTGGCGGGAAATGGCTACACCTTC. It translates to CSALVVAGNGYTF.